This T cell receptor (beta chain) was identified in a study of type 1 regulatory T cells. About the study: This in vitro CD4 product, T-allo10, is enriched for Tr1 cells and alloantigen-specific.

In germline, CDR1 is SQVTM, CDR2 ANQGSEA. CDR3 size: 13 residues. The ends were cut back, 7 bases at V and 11 bases at J, with 23 bases in the middle. In the case of this clonotype: Its target is unknown.

A single record per CDR3 protein comes from TCRdb applying MiXCR to the reads. The profile shows fewer than 25,000 distinct CDR3 sequences, around 77% of them singletons. The sequence derives from a human donor in good health. The sample was cultured T cells, either the whole culture or a sorted T cell fraction (not recorded which). Subset here: Tr1-enriched cell product generated in vitro against host alloantigens. V gene TRBV29-1 combines with J gene TRBJ1-1; D perhaps matches TRBD1 (5 bases). CDR3 coding DNA: TGCAGCGCTCGGAAGACAGAAAATGATCGGGCTTTCTTT. Residues: CSARKTENDRAFF.